A single sample is the source of the 5 T cell receptor beta chains below, sequenced in a study of tumor-infiltrating lymphocytes in primary liver carcinoma. Co-extracting RNA and DNA was done with about 20-34 mg of unsorted bulk tissue as input. Reverse transcription of around 500 ng total RNA with a constant-region primer produced TCR beta cDNA. Three nested multiplex PCR rounds, a slightly modified ARM-PCR method, built the TCR beta libraries. Rounds one and two of PCR, each of roughly 10 cycles, were primed with TRBV1-TRBV30 forward primers and a C-beta reverse primer. Each CDR3 protein gets one entry after TCRdb re-called the multiplex PCR reads with MiXCR. The sample consists of 120,000 or so distinct CDR3 sequences, 65% of them appearing once. The sequenced sample was liver tumor tissue from sampling region 1. Subset indicated: tumor region T1, superior pole. Every receptor here comes from a woman aged 55-69 years with primary liver carcinoma and hepatitis B virus infection.

This clonotype was detected only a few times. As DNA, the CDR3 is TGTGCCAGCAGTTTCCCGGCGGCGGGAGGCGAGCAGTACTTC. Its translation: CASSFPAAGGEQYF. The chain is built from TRBV28 and TRBJ2-7; TRBD2 matches at 8 bases. Trimming took 3 bases from V and 6 from J; bases not matched to a gene: 7. The CDR3 consists of 14 residues. Germline lookup yields CDR1 MDHEN and CDR2 SYDVKM. The full variable domain, rest sourced from reference TRBV28 and TRBJ2-7, is DVKVTQSSRYLVKRTGEKVFLECVQDMDHENMFWYRQDPGLGLRLIYFSYDVKMKEKGDIPEGYSVSREKKERFSLILESASTNQTSMYLCASSFPAAGGEQYFGPGTRLTVT.

In this sample, this clonotype turned up a few times. A read error may explain this, as a much larger clone is one base away. The rearrangement joins TRBV6-5 to TRBJ1-2; D gene uncertain. With 1 base removed from V and 6 bases from J, the gap between germline ends came to 9 bases. This CDR3 has 13 amino acids. Germline lookup yields CDR1 MNHEY and CDR2 SVGAGI. The CDR3 protein is CASSYFHGDGYTF. In DNA form, the CDR3 reads TGTGCCAGCAGTTACTTCCATGGGGATGGCTACACCTTC.

As regards this clonotype: One junction end does not reproduce the germline sequence, and a read error may be involved. The chain recombines TRBV6-5 with TRBJ2-7; D is ambiguous. This CDR3 is built from 15 residues. Germline V gives CDR1 MNHEY, CDR2 SVGAGI. CDR3 loop: CTSSYSLVRSYEQYF. The CDR3 DNA reads as TGTACCAGCAGTTACTCGCTAGTCCGCTCCTACGAGCAGTACTTC.

As to this clonotype: This is likely a read error, given that the CDR3 carries no conserved phenylalanine or tryptophan at its end. The chain recombines TRBV29-1 with TRBJ1-1; no definite D call. The V gene's germline CDR1 is SQVTM and CDR2 ANQGSEA. This CDR3 spans 11 amino acids. Trimming removed 7 bases from V and 3 bases from J, with 9 bases in between. The CDR3 loop reads CSADPDTEAFL. The CDR3 DNA is TGCAGCGCTGATCCGGACACTGAAGCTTTCTTG.

Remarks on this clonotype: A junction end diverges from the germline sequence, so it may reflect a read error. The V gene is TRBV11-2, the J gene TRBJ2-1, with D maybe TRBD2 (6 bases). Germline CDR1 reads SGHAT; CDR2 reads FQNNGV. This CDR3 region has 15 residues. The CDR3 DNA is TGTGCCAGCAGTGCCGGGGCGGTGGACTACAGTGAGCAATTCTTC. This sequence encodes CASSAGAVDYSEQFF. Combining the CDR3 with reference TRBV11-2 and TRBJ2-1 gives the whole variable domain EAGVAQSPRYKIIEKRQSVAFWCNPISGHATLYWYQQILGQGPKLLIQFQNNGVVDDSQLPKDRFSAERLKGVDSTLKIQPAKLEDSAVYLCASSAGAVDYSEQFFGPGTRLTVL.